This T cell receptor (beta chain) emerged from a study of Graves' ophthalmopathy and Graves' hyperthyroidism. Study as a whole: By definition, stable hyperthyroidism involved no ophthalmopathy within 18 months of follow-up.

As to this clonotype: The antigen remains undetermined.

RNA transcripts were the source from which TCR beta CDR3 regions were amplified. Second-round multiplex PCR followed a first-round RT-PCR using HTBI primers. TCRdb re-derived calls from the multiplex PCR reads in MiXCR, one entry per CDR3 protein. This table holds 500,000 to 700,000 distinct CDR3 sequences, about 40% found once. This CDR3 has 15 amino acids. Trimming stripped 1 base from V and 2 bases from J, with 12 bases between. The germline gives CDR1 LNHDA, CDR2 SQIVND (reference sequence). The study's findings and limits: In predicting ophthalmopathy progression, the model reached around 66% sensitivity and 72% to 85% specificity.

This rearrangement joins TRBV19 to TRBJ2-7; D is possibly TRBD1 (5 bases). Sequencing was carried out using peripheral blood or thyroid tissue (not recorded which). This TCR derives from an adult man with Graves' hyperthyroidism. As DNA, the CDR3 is TGTGCCAGTAGTATAGCTACCCAGGGCCCCTACGAGCAGTACTTC. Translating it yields CASSIATQGPYEQYF. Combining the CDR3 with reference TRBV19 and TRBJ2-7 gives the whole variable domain DGGITQSPKYLFRKEGQNVTLSCEQNLNHDAMYWYRQDPGQGLRLIYYSQIVNDFQKGDIAEGYSVSREKKESFPLTVTSAQKNPTAFYLCASSIATQGPYEQYFGPGTRLTVT.